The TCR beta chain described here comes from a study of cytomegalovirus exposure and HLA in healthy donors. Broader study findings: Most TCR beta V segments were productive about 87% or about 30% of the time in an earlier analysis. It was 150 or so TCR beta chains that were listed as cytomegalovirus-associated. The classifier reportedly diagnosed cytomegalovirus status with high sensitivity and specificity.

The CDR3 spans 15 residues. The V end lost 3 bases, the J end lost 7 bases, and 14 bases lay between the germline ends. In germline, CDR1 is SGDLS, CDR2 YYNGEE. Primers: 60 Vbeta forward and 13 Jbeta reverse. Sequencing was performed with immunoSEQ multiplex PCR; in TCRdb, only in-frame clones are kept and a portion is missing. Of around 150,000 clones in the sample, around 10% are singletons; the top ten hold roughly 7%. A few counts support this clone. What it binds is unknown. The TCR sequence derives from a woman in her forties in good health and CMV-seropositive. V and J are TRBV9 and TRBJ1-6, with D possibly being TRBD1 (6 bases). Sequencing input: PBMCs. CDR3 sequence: CASSAGQPGNSPLHF. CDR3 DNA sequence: TGTGCCAGCAGCGCCGGACAGCCGGGCAATTCACCCCTCCACTTT.